This T cell receptor beta chain was sequenced during a study of blood T cell repertoires in COVID-19. Study background: Samples taken during acute and convalescent COVID-19 were collected in the United States, Italy and Spain. In each case, the material was cDNA or gDNA derived from T cells, B-cell-depleted T cells, or PBMCs.

V dropped 3 bases and J dropped 2; count of bases not matched to a gene: 2. The CDR3 extends over 14 amino acids. Germline values: CDR1 MNHNS, CDR2 SASEGT. In the original analysis: Quantification of nucleated cells was approximated via reference gene primer amplification. The assay was immunoSEQ multiplex PCR, and TCRdb's table has in-frame clones only and misses some. D and trimming were read from the DNA, whereas the V and J calls and clone size are those reported in that table. The data show some 260,000 clones, over 75% seen once. Those enrolled in Seattle joined during active infection and were followed longitudinally afterward.

The TCR sequence derives from a woman in her sixties or seventies with COVID-19, enrolled during active disease. Sequencing was done on a sample of peripheral blood. The rearrangement uses TRBV6-1 and TRBJ2-7; 9 nucleotides align to TRBD2. DNA for the CDR3: TGTGCCAGCAGTGACGCGGGAGGGCCCTACGAGCAGTACTTC. Translation: CASSDAGGPYEQYF.